The 29 T cell receptor beta chains reported below all come from one sample, sequenced in a study of molecular identifiers for immune sequencing clone quantification (dated by TCRdb to 2016 to 2019). The method was PCR. For sequencing, a NextSeq 500 was employed. TCRdb applied fastp at Q25 and MiXCR to the public reads, then kept only in-frame beta chains. Rows with one shared CDR3 protein collapse into an entry with the most common genes and DNA. The sample table records approximately 680,000 distinct CDR3 sequences; about 25% of these occur just once. Of the sample, 0.75% to 0.8% falls within the top ten clones. The sequenced material came from naive CD8+ T cells from blood, with Jurkat cell RNA spiked in. The intended sense of this specimen's cell subset or site label: FACS-sorted CD8+CD4-CCR7+CD45RA+ naive T cells. These receptors were collected from a human donor in good health. Some libraries in this study had Jurkat cell RNA spiked in.

For this clonotype: This may arise from a read error, as a much more abundant clone is one base away. V usage is TRBV4-1 and J usage is TRBJ1-5, with D hard to call. This CDR3 region has 14 residues. CDR1 and CDR2 from the germline V gene are MGHRA and YSYEKL. The CDR3 spells CAGSQELNNQPQHF. CDR3 DNA sequence: TGCGCCGGCAGCCAAGAACTCAATAATCAGCCCCAGCATTTT.

This clonotype was observed a handful of times. The chain uses TRBV19 and TRBJ1-1; possible D gene TRBD1, 5 bases. V lost 3 bases to trimming and J lost 1 base, with 12 bases between them. This CDR3 has 15 amino acids. CDR1 and CDR2 from the germline V gene are LNHDA and SQIVND (reference sequence). The CDR3 region is CASSIRGDKNTEAFF. CDR3 nucleotide sequence: TGTGCCAGTAGTATCCGGGGGGATAAGAACACTGAAGCTTTCTTT.

The count of this clonotype is one. This sequence may be a read error, since a much larger clone differs from it by one base. V is TRBV7-8 and J is TRBJ2-2, with D perhaps matching TRBD1 (5 bases). CDR1 and CDR2 (germline): SGHVS, FQNEAQ. The CDR3 is 16 amino acids. Trimming shortened V by 2 bases and J by 9 bases, and 19 bases separated the two germline ends. The CDR3 spells CASSLMGQTVSRELFF. The CDR3 DNA reads as TGTGCCAGCAGCTTAATGGGTCAGACAGTGTCGCGGGAGCTGTTTTTT. Full variable domain (remainder filled in from reference TRBV7-8 and TRBJ2-2): GAGVSQSPRYKVAKRGQDVALRCDPISGHVSLFWYQQALGQGPEFLTYFQNEAQLDKSGLPSDRFFAERPEGSVSTLKIQRTQQEDSAVYLCASSLMGQTVSRELFFGEGSRLTVL.

For this clonotype: One base away lies a much larger clone, so this may be a sequencing read error. This chain connects TRBV7-9 to TRBJ1-5, with a weak D call TRBD1 (5 bases). CDR3 size: 17 residues. Germline V gene sequence: CDR1 SEHNR, CDR2 FQNEAQ (reference sequence). The CDR3 nucleotides read TGTGCCAGCAGTTCAGCCGGGGGACCTTATAGCAATCGGCCCCAGCATTTT. Protein: CASSSAGGPYSNRPQHF.

This clonotype was picked up a small number of times. V and J are TRBV7-9 and TRBJ1-1; D is uncertain. V gave up 3 bases and J gave up 5 bases, with 10 bases separating them. The germline V gene encodes CDR1 SEHNR and CDR2 FQNEAQ (reference sequence). This CDR3 spans 13 amino acids. The CDR3 is CASSFPGLTEAFF. CDR3 DNA sequence: TGTGCCAGCAGCTTCCCGGGATTAACTGAAGCTTTCTTT. The variable domain in full, completed from reference TRBV7-9 and TRBJ1-1, reads DTGVSQNPRHKITKRGQNVTFRCDPISEHNRLYWYRQTLGQGPEFLTYFQNEAQLEKSRLLSDRFSAERPKGSFSTLEIQRTEQGDSAMYLCASSFPGLTEAFFGQGTRLTVV.

This clonotype showed up just a few times. CDR3 protein: CASSRRQGVNTGELFF. The CDR3 DNA sequence: TGTGCCAGCAGTAGGCGACAGGGGGTTAACACCGGGGAGCTGTTTTTT. The chain recombines TRBV28 with TRBJ2-2, with 9 bases fitting TRBD1. This CDR3 region has 16 residues. J lost 2 bases, V lost 5 bases, and 6 bases had no gene match. In germline, CDR1 is MDHEN, CDR2 SYDVKM.

This clonotype showed up many times. This chain joins TRBV20-1 and TRBJ2-7; 7 bases agree with TRBD1. Germline lookup yields CDR1 DFQATT and CDR2 SNEGSKA (reference sequence). This CDR3 has 11 amino acids. J lost 5 bases, V lost 3 bases, and 1 base had no gene match. The CDR3 region is CSASTGDEQYF. The CDR3 DNA follows: TGCAGTGCTAGTACAGGGGACGAGCAGTACTTC.

This clonotype came up many times. The chain recombines TRBV5-6 with TRBJ2-5; 12 bases align to TRBD1. V shed 3 bases, J shed 3 bases, and the junction held 6 bases outside the gene matches. Germline V CDR1 and CDR2: SGHDT, YYEEEE. This CDR3 has 16 residues. In DNA form, the CDR3 reads TGTGCCAGCAGCTACGGGACAGGGGGCAACGAAGAGACCCAGTACTTC. It yields the protein CASSYGTGGNEETQYF.

About this clonotype itself: It may be a read error: a sequence one base away is much more abundant. The conserved phenylalanine or tryptophan normally closing the CDR3 is absent here, so this likely arose from a read error. The genes are TRBV6-2 or TRBV6-3 and TRBJ2-1, with D possibly TRBD1 on 6 matching bases. The germline V gene has CDR1 MNHEY and CDR2 SVGEGT. The CDR3 totals 14 residues. Trimming pared 4 bases from V and 2 bases from J, leaving 9 bases between. In DNA form, the CDR3 reads TGTGCCAGCAGTTTCGGGACAACCTACAATGAGCAGTTCTCC. This translates into CASSFGTTYNEQFS.

This clonotype was counted ten times or more. The genes are TRBV29-1 and TRBJ2-1; 7 bases align to TRBD1. With 7 bases clipped from V and 2 bases from J, the junction kept 8 bases outside the gene matches. Germline CDR1 reads SQVTM; CDR2 reads ANQGSEA. The CDR3 has 14 residues. CDR3 amino acids: CSAPTGVTYNEQFF. In nucleotides, the CDR3 is TGCAGCGCTCCCACAGGGGTCACCTACAATGAGCAGTTCTTC.

CDR3 in DNA: TGTGCCAGTAGTATCGGGACTAGCGGGGTCTACGAGCAGTACTTC. Protein: CASSIGTSGVYEQYF. The genes are TRBV19 and TRBJ2-7; the match to TRBD2 covers 13 bases. The CDR3 runs 15 residues. Trimming cost V 3 bases and J 3 bases; bases outside gene matches: 2. Germline assignment: CDR1 LNHDA and CDR2 SQIVND (reference sequence).

This clonotype was seen at least ten times. The chain employs TRBV6-6 and TRBJ2-5; possible D gene TRBD2, 7 bases. Trimming removed 5 bases at V and 5 bases at J, with 15 bases between. The CDR3 has 14 amino acids. Germline loops: CDR1 MNHNY, CDR2 SVGAGI (reference sequence). The CDR3 is CASSTGTGGETQYF. The CDR3 DNA reads as TGTGCCAGCAGTACAGGGACCGGGGGGGAGACCCAGTACTTC.

As regards this clonotype: A much larger clone is a single base away; this may be a read error. The V call is TRBV24-1, the J call TRBJ2-3, with D perhaps matching TRBD1 (7 bases). With 4 bases removed from V and 4 bases from J, the gap between germline ends came to 20 bases. The CDR3 has 17 residues. The V gene's germline CDR1 is KGHDR and CDR2 SFDVKD. This chain's CDR3 is CATSDRPGGTDPDTQYF. CDR3 DNA sequence: TGTGCCACCAGTGACAGGCCAGGGGGGACCGACCCAGATACGCAGTATTTT.

Concerning this clonotype itself: A junction end diverges from the germline sequence, so it may reflect a read error. The chain joins TRBV19 to TRBJ1-1, with a weak D call TRBD1 (6 bases). The CDR3 consists of 15 residues. Germline lookup yields CDR1 LNHDA and CDR2 SQIVND (reference sequence). The CDR3 DNA reads as TGTGCCAGTAGTCCGGCGGACAGTGCCGACACTGTAGCTTTCTTT. It is translated as CASSPADSADTVAFF.

This clonotype has ten or more counts. The J gene is TRBJ2-5, the V gene TRBV7-2, with 16 nucleotides matching TRBD2. Germline assignment: CDR1 SGHTA and CDR2 FQGNSA. The CDR3 is 19 residues long. Trimming cost V 5 bases and J 4 bases; bases outside gene matches: 13. The CDR3 spells CASSPGKGLAGGLLETQYF. CDR3 DNA: TGTGCCAGCAGCCCGGGGAAGGGACTAGCGGGGGGGCTTTTAGAGACCCAGTACTTC.

This clonotype was seen only a few times. The rearrangement uses TRBV7-9 and TRBJ1-3; 7 nucleotides agree with TRBD1. The CDR3 extends over 17 amino acids. The germline V gene has CDR1 SEHNR and CDR2 FQNEAQ (reference sequence). V was pared by 5 bases and J by 0 bases, with 10 bases of the junction left unmatched. CDR3 amino acids: CASSTRVDRASGNTIYF. The CDR3 DNA is TGTGCCAGCAGCACGCGCGTTGACAGGGCCTCTGGAAACACCATATATTTT. Complete variable domain (other parts from reference TRBV7-9 and TRBJ1-3): DTGVSQNPRHKITKRGQNVTFRCDPISEHNRLYWYRQTLGQGPEFLTYFQNEAQLEKSRLLSDRFSAERPKGSFSTLEIQRTEQGDSAMYLCASSTRVDRASGNTIYFGEGSWLTVV.

Worth noting for this clonotype: A much larger clone is a single base away; this may be a read error. The CDR3 spells CASNRQTNTDTRYF. In nucleotides, the CDR3 is TGTGCCAGTAATCGACAGACCAACACAGATACGCGGTATTTT. V gene TRBV19 combines with J gene TRBJ2-3; maybe TRBD1 (5 bases). The CDR3 contains 14 residues. The germline V gene encodes CDR1 LNHDA and CDR2 SQIVND (reference sequence).

This clonotype occurred a few times. The V gene is TRBV20-1, the J gene TRBJ2-7, with a tentative D call TRBD1 (6 bases). The V gene's germline CDR1 is DFQATT and CDR2 SNEGSKA (reference sequence). Trimming took 5 bases from V and 3 from J, leaving 11 bases between them. The CDR3 runs 12 residues. The CDR3 loop is CSAGLDSYEQYF. CDR3 in DNA: TGCAGTGCTGGATTGGACAGCTACGAGCAGTACTTC.

The genes are TRBV12-3 or TRBV12-4 and TRBJ2-3; D gene unclear. V lost 3 bases to trimming and J lost 4 bases, with 8 bases between them. This CDR3 contains 13 residues. The CDR3 nucleotides are TGTGCCAGCAGTTTGTGGCGATCAGATACGCAGTATTTT. Residues: CASSLWRSDTQYF.

A few counts support this clonotype. The J gene is TRBJ1-2, the V gene TRBV30; 12 bases are shared with TRBD1. Germline values: CDR1 GTSNPN, CDR2 SVGIG (reference sequence). V lost 3 bases to trimming and J lost 7 bases; unmatched junction nucleotides: 6. The CDR3 consists of 14 residues. The CDR3 loop is CAWSDGTGGSGYTF. The DNA of the CDR3 is TGTGCCTGGAGCGACGGGACAGGGGGCTCTGGCTACACCTTC. Filled out from reference TRBV30 and TRBJ1-2, the complete variable domain reads SQTIHQWPATLVQPVGSPLSLECTVEGTSNPNLYWYRQAAGRGLQLLFYSVGIGQISSEVPQNLSASRPQDRQFILSSKKLLLSDSGFYLCAWSDGTGGSGYTFGSGTRLTVV.

This clonotype was found a few times. V and J are TRBV19 and TRBJ2-1; 7 nucleotides agree with TRBD2. From germline, CDR1 is LNHDA and CDR2 SQIVND (reference sequence). Unmatched junction bases numbered 8, after V lost 9 bases and J lost 6 bases. The length of the CDR3 is 13 residues. The CDR3 protein is CASRGLLGNEQFF. The CDR3 bases are TGTGCCAGCCGGGGACTACTGGGCAATGAGCAGTTCTTC.

The chain employs TRBV6-6 and TRBJ2-1; D is undetermined. Germline V gene lookup returns CDR1 MNHNY and CDR2 SVGAGI (reference sequence). The CDR3 consists of 15 residues. The germline V and J ends were trimmed by 3 bases and 4 bases, with 13 bases remaining between them. The CDR3 DNA follows: TGTGCCAGCAGTTATCTCGCCCCTCGGTACAATGAGCAGTTCTTC. Translated: CASSYLAPRYNEQFF.

The rearrangement joins TRBV27 to TRBJ2-5; D gene uncertain. The germline V and J ends were trimmed by 1 base and 4 bases, with 7 bases remaining between them. There are 13 residues in the CDR3. Germline CDR1 reads MNHEY; CDR2 reads SMNVEV (reference sequence). The CDR3 loop is CASSLYSRETQYF. The CDR3 DNA reads as TGTGCCAGCAGTTTATATTCCCGAGAGACCCAGTACTTC.

This clonotype was detected only a few times. The rearrangement uses TRBV14 and TRBJ2-3; 10 nucleotides line up with TRBD2. Germline V gives CDR1 SGHDN, CDR2 FVKESK. V lost 3 bases and J lost 2; bases outside the gene matches: 5. This CDR3 region has 16 residues. This CDR3 reads CASSQGSGRNTDTQYF. In DNA, the CDR3 is TGTGCCAGCAGCCAGGGTAGCGGGAGGAACACAGATACGCAGTATTTT. Full variable domain (rest looked up from reference TRBV14 and TRBJ2-3): EAGVTQFPSHSVIEKGQTVTLRCDPISGHDNLYWYRRVMGKEIKFLLHFVKESKQDESGMPNNRFLAERTGGTYSTLKVQPAELEDSGVYFCASSQGSGRNTDTQYFGPGTRLTVL.

A few counts support this clonotype. This chain links TRBV20-1 with TRBJ2-7, with D perhaps TRBD1 (5 bases). Germline V CDR1 and CDR2: DFQATT, SNEGSKA (reference sequence). CDR3 size: 14 residues. Trimming stripped 5 bases from V and 2 bases from J, with 16 bases between. Written as DNA, the CDR3 is TGCAGTGCTTGTCCCAGGGCCCAACCCTACGAGCAGTACTTC. Amino acid sequence: CSACPRAQPYEQYF.

This clonotype was seen more than once but under ten times. This chain connects TRBV12-3 or TRBV12-4 to TRBJ1-2; 8 bases agree with TRBD1. With V trimmed by 5 bases and J by 8 bases, 16 bases remained unmatched. The CDR3 spans 16 residues. Here the CDR3 DNA reads TGTGCCAGCAGTCCGGACAGGGTCGCGGACCTATCCGGCTACACCTTC. It encodes CASSPDRVADLSGYTF.

In the case of this clonotype: Since the CDR3 does not end with the conserved phenylalanine or tryptophan, this likely comes from a read error. The V and J genes are TRBV7-6 and TRBJ2-3; 10 bases agree with TRBD2. J was trimmed by 6 bases and V by 2 bases; bases with no gene match: 5. This CDR3 comprises 15 residues. Germline V gene lookup returns CDR1 SGHVS and CDR2 FNYEAQ. The CDR3 DNA reads TGTGCCAGCAGCTTACTAGCGGGAGTTGGGGATACGCAGTATCTT. Translating gives CASSLLAGVGDTQYL.

This clonotype occurred once. The germline gene is not matched at one end of the junction; a read error may be the cause. The genes are TRBV4-3 and TRBJ2-5; D is unclear. CDR3 length equals 15 residues. Germline CDR1 is LGHNA and CDR2 is YSLEER. This CDR3 reads CANSQVRSSQETQYF. The CDR3, as DNA: TGCGCCAACAGCCAAGTTAGAAGCTCCCAAGAGACCCAGTACTTC.

This clonotype was seen ten or more times. The chain joins TRBV18 to TRBJ2-3; D uncertain. Germline-derived CDR1 and CDR2 are KGHSH and LQKENI. V lost 7 bases and J 0 bases, leaving 2 bases between the germline ends. This CDR3 comprises 11 residues. The CDR3 region is CASWSTDTQYF. CDR3 nucleotide sequence: TGTGCCAGCTGGAGCACAGATACGCAGTATTTT.